This is a list of T cell receptor beta chains from one sample in a study of T-cell reconstitution after alpha-beta-depleted transplantation in children. MiXCR, applied by TCRdb to the PCR reads, yields one record per CDR3 protein. The data hold hundreds of thousands of distinct CDR3 sequences, with roughly 15% observed a single time. This specimen was PBMCs from the stem cell graft donor, taken from the stem cell graft. These receptors originate from a human donor who donated a stem cell graft to a child with acute myeloid leukemia. Both conserved end residues are part of each CDR3. D genes are given only for firm matches. Some rows mark clone size as missing; the rest say once, few, many or name a class of expanded clone.

D gene: .
V gene: TRBV4-3
J gene: TRBJ2-7
clone size: many
CDR3 DNA: TGCGCCAGCAGTCCTTCAGGGGACTACGAGCAGTACTTC
CDR3 protein: CASSPSGDYEQYF

D gene: .
V gene: TRBV5-5
J gene: TRBJ1-5
clone size: .
CDR3 DNA: TGTGCCAGCAGCTTCAGCGGGGGAGCGAGCAATCAGCCCCAGCATTTT
CDR3 protein: CASSFSGGASNQPQHF

D gene: TRBD2
V gene: TRBV27
J gene: TRBJ2-1
clone size: .
CDR3 DNA: TGTGCCAGCAGTTTTCGTCTAGCGGGGGGTTACAATGAGCAGTTCTTC
CDR3 protein: CASSFRLAGGYNEQFF

D gene: .
V gene: TRBV28
J gene: TRBJ2-5
clone size: few
CDR3 DNA: TGTGCCAGCAGTTTTGGCGTCCGAGAGACCCAGTACTTC
CDR3 protein: CASSFGVRETQYF

D gene: .
V gene: TRBV12-3/TRBV12-4
J gene: TRBJ2-2
clone size: few
CDR3 DNA: TGTGCCAGCAGTCTCGACAGGCGGACTCTCACCGGGGAGCTGTTTTTT
CDR3 protein: CASSLDRRTLTGELFF

D gene: .
V gene: TRBV7-9
J gene: TRBJ1-2
clone size: .
CDR3 DNA: TGTGCCAGCAGCGCGGACAGTTCCTATGGCTACACCTTC
CDR3 protein: CASSADSSYGYTF

D gene: TRBD2
V gene: TRBV5-1
J gene: TRBJ2-1
clone size: many
CDR3 DNA: TGCGCCAGCCGGATAGCGGGGGAATCGGGTGAGCAGTTCTTC
CDR3 protein: CASRIAGESGEQFF

D gene: TRBD2
V gene: TRBV7-2
J gene: TRBJ2-7
clone size: .
CDR3 DNA: TGTGCCAGCAGCTTAGGATCAGCGGGGGGGCTCGAGCAGTACTTC
CDR3 protein: CASSLGSAGGLEQYF

D gene: .
V gene: TRBV27
J gene: TRBJ1-4
clone size: .
CDR3 DNA: TGTGCCAGCAGTCCACGACCGTGGGTCACTAATGAAAAACTGTTTTTT
CDR3 protein: CASSPRPWVTNEKLFF

D gene: .
V gene: TRBV7-9
J gene: TRBJ2-7
clone size: few
CDR3 DNA: TGTGCCAGCAGTCATCCAGGGGTCTCCTACGAGCAGTACTTC
CDR3 protein: CASSHPGVSYEQYF

D gene: .
V gene: TRBV15
J gene: TRBJ2-3
clone size: many
CDR3 DNA: TGTGCCACCAGCAGAGATTGGGGGAATACGCAGTATTTT
CDR3 protein: CATSRDWGNTQYF

D gene: TRBD2
V gene: TRBV7-2
J gene: TRBJ2-1
clone size: .
CDR3 DNA: TGTGCCAGCAGCCCACGGGAGCGGGGGCACAATGAGCAGTTCTTC
CDR3 protein: CASSPRERGHNEQFF

D gene: .
V gene: TRBV12-3/TRBV12-4
J gene: TRBJ1-1
clone size: many
CDR3 DNA: TGTGCCAGCAGTTTAGGAGGGAAGGGTGAAGCTTTCTTT
CDR3 protein: CASSLGGKGEAFF

D gene: .
V gene: TRBV12-3/TRBV12-4
J gene: TRBJ1-5
clone size: few
CDR3 DNA: TGTGCCAGCAGCCTACCCACAGGGATAGGGCAGCCCCAGCATTTT
CDR3 protein: CASSLPTGIGQPQHF

D gene: TRBD1
V gene: TRBV20-1
J gene: TRBJ1-6
clone size: many
CDR3 DNA: TGCAGTGCCAGCGGCAGGGGGTTACCTTATAATTCACCCCTCCACTTT
CDR3 protein: CSASGRGLPYNSPLHF